This T cell receptor beta chain derives from a study of cytomegalovirus exposure and HLA in healthy donors. A multiplex PCR was run with 60 Vbeta primers and 13 Jbeta primers. TCRdb's copy holds only in-frame clones and misses some; the assay was immunoSEQ multiplex PCR. The data hold some 100,000 clones, with roughly 82% observed a single time. To note about this clone: Its antigen remains unidentified.

Notes on the study in general: Rarity held for most TCR sequences, but there were some public TCRs that occurred in many donors.

The TCR originated in a middle-aged man in good health and CMV-seropositive. The sequencing input was PBMCs.

The CDR3 reads CASSLTRQGTNEQYF. CDR3 in DNA: TGTGCCAGCAGCTTAACCCGACAGGGGACCAACGAGCAGTACTTC. This chain links TRBV11-2 with TRBJ2-7; 8 nucleotides agree with TRBD1. V was clipped by 2 bases and J by 5 bases; unmatched bases: 8. The CDR3 is made up of 15 amino acids. Germline CDR1 SGHAT, CDR2 FQNNGV.